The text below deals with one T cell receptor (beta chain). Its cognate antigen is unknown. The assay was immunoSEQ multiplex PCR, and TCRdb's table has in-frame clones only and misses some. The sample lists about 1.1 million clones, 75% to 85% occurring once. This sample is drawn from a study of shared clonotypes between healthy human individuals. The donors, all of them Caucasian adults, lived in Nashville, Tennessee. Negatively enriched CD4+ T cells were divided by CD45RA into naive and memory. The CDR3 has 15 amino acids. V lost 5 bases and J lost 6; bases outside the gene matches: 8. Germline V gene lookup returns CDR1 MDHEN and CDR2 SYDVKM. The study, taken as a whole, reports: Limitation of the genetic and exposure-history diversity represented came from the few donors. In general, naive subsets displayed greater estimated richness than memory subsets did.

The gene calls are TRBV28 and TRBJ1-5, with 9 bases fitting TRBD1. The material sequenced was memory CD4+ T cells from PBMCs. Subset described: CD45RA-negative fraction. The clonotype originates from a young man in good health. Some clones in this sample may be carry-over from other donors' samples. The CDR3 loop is CASSAWTGVAQPQHF. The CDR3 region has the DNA TGTGCCAGCAGTGCCTGGACAGGGGTTGCTCAGCCCCAGCATTTT.